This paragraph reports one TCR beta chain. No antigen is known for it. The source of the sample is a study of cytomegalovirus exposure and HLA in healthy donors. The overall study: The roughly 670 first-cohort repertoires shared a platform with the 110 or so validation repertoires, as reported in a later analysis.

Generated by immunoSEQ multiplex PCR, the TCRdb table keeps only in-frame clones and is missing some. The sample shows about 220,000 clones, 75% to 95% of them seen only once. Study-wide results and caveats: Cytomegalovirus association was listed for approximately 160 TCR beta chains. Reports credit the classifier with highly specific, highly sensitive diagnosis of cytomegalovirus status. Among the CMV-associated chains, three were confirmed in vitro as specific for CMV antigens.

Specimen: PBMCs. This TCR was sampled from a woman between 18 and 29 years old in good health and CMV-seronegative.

In DNA form, the CDR3 reads TGTGCCACCAGCGGTCAATCGGACACTGAAGCTTTCTTT. This encodes CATSGQSDTEAFF. The genes are TRBV15 and TRBJ1-1; no definite D call. V lost 5 bases and J lost 3, with 10 bases in between. CDR3 length equals 13 residues. Per germline, CDR1 LNHNV and CDR2 YYDKDF (reference sequence).